The subject of this entry is one T cell receptor (beta chain). What it binds is not known. Original methodology: Owing to the provision of junction-only sequences devoid of quality scores by immunoSEQ, filtering differed. The protocol was immunoSEQ multiplex PCR, while the TCRdb copy is restricted to in-frame clones and leaves out a portion. The V and J calls and clone size were taken over from that table, and D and trimming were inferred from the DNA. The repertoire holds approximately 2.5 million clones, with about 92% as singletons. The germline V gene has CDR1 SGHRS and CDR2 YFSETQ. CDR3 length: 14 residues. The germline V and J ends were trimmed by 3 bases and 2 bases, with 12 bases remaining between them. This sample is part of a study of shared clonotypes between healthy human individuals. All of the donors resided in Nashville, Tennessee, and each was a Caucasian adult. It was into CD45RA+ naive and CD45RA-negative memory subsets that the CD4+ cells were split.

Overall study results and limits: In this cohort, only blood was sampled, and tissue repertoires likely differ.

Sequenced sample: naive CD4+ T cells sorted from blood. Noted subset: CD45RA+ positively selected. The source of this sequence is a man aged 18 to 29 in good health. V gene TRBV5-1 combines with J gene TRBJ2-7; D uncertain. The CDR3 reads CASSYDLAPYEQYF. The CDR3 DNA sequence: TGCGCCAGCAGCTACGACTTGGCTCCCTACGAGCAGTACTTC.